This TCR beta chain appears in the sequencing data of a study of monozygotic twins with inflammatory bowel disease. Notes on the study in general: Using the inverse Simpson index, IBD patients had lower TCRbeta diversity than healthy co-twins. Added variability in patient repertoires may stem from differing immunosuppressive treatments. Especially where disease activity was present, IBD patients had fewer clonotypes in common with others than healthy twins did.

Points on this clonotype: Antigen unknown.

The germline CDR1 and CDR2 sequences are DFQATT and SNEGSKA (reference sequence). There are 18 residues in the CDR3. No DNA is given; TCRdb re-called the 5' RACE reads and lists each CDR3 protein once. This table lists approximately 340,000 distinct CDR3 sequences. This receptor was identified in a human donor with ulcerative colitis or Crohn's disease, or a healthy co-twin of an affected twin (not recorded which). Input material: blood. The chain has TRBV20-1 and TRBJ2-7; TCRdb indicates TRBD2, and absent DNA this call remains unverified. This chain's CDR3 is CSARRPTLAGPSVYEQYF.